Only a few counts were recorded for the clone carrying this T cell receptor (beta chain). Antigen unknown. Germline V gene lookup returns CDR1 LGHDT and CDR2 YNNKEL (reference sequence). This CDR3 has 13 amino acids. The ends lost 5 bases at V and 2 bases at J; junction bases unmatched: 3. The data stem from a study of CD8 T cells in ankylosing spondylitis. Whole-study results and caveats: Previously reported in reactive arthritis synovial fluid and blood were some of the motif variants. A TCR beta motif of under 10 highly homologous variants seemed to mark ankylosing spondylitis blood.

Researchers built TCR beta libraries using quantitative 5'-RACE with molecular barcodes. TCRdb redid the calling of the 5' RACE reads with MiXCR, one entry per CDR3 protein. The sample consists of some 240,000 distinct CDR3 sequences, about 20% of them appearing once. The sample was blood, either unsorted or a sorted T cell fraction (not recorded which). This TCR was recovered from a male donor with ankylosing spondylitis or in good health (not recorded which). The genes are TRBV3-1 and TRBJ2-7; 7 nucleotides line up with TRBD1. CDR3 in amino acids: CASSEGTAYEQYF. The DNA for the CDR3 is TGTGCCAGCAGCGAGGGGACAGCCTACGAGCAGTACTTC.